The 29 T cell receptor beta chains given below trace back to one sample, sequenced in a study of metastatic and nonmetastatic thyroid tumors. All patients were treatment-naive before thyroid surgery. TCRdb recomputed clones from the PCR reads via MiXCR. The table lists over 12,000 clones, roughly 28% of them singletons, with around 21% in the top ten. The specimen sequenced was tumor tissue. The receptor source for this set is a female donor with papillary thyroid cancer or a benign thyroid nodule (not recorded which). Some clones in this sample may be carry-over from other donors' samples.

J is TRBJ1-1 and V is TRBV30; the D gene is possibly TRBD1 (5 bases). The CDR3 spans 13 residues. Per the germline V gene, CDR1 is GTSNPN and CDR2 is SVGIG (reference sequence). The V end was cut by 4 bases, the J end by 1 base, with 10 bases between. CDR3 bases: TGTGCCTGGACCAAGGGGCCGAACACTGAAGCTTTCTTT. Translated: CAWTKGPNTEAFF.

This chain joins TRBV6-2 or TRBV6-3 and TRBJ1-1, with a weak D call TRBD1 (5 bases). CDR3 length: 15 amino acids. Trimming cost V 0 bases and J 1 base, with 9 bases left between them. CDR1 is MNHEY and CDR2 is SVGEGT in the germline V gene. In DNA, the CDR3 is TGTGCCAGCAGTTACTCGGGCAGGGAGAACACTGAAGCTTTCTTT. Residues: CASSYSGRENTEAFF.

This clone is deemed medium-sized (0.01 to 0.1%). The CDR3 coding sequence is TGTGCCAGCAGCTCTCCAAGAAGGTGGGGCCAAGGGAACTATGGCTACACCTTC. Encoded protein: CASSSPRRWGQGNYGYTF. V is TRBV6-5 and J is TRBJ1-2; perhaps TRBD1 as D (5 bases). Deletions cut 6 bases from V and 2 bases from J, with 25 bases between. Germline V lookup: CDR1 MNHEY, CDR2 SVGAGI. CDR3 length: 18 residues.

Within the sample, this clone is medium-sized. The gene calls are TRBV27 and TRBJ2-7; TRBD1 matches 7 bases. This CDR3 has 11 residues. Trimming took 6 bases from V and 11 from J; bases not matched to a gene: 7. The V gene's germline CDR1 is MNHEY and CDR2 SMNVEV (reference sequence). CDR3 sequence (DNA): TGTGCCAGCAGGACAGGGCGAGTTGAGTACTTC. As protein: CASRTGRVEYF.

The table lists this clone with many counts. The rearrangement joins TRBV4-3 to TRBJ2-1; 11 bases match TRBD2. The V and J ends lost 4 bases and 6 bases, in that order; junction bases with no gene match: 17. This CDR3 is built from 19 residues. CDR1 and CDR2 from the germline V gene are LGHNA and YSLEER. As DNA, the CDR3 is TGCGCCAGCAGCCCTAGTTATAGCGGGGGGGCCAGGGGATCCAATGAGCAGTTCTTC. Translation: CASSPSYSGGARGSNEQFF.

This clone was detected ten times or more. A read error may explain this, as a much larger clone is one base away. The V call is TRBV19, the J call TRBJ1-1; D uncertain. CDR1 and CDR2 from the germline V gene are LNHDA and SQIVND (reference sequence). CDR3 length: 15 amino acids. CDR3 residues: CASSIAVSANTEALF. The CDR3 region has the DNA TGTGCCAGTAGTATTGCCGTATCTGCTAACACTGAAGCTCTCTTT. Based on the CDR3 plus reference TRBV19 and TRBJ1-1, the full variable domain is DGGITQSPKYLFRKEGQNVTLSCEQNLNHDAMYWYRQDPGQGLRLIYYSQIVNDFQKGDIAEGYSVSREKKESFPLTVTSAQKNPTAFYLCASSIAVSANTEALFGQGTRLTVV.

This clone has at least ten counts. The chain recombines TRBV7-3 with TRBJ2-1; D ambiguous. Germline V gives CDR1 SGHTA, CDR2 FQGTGA. The CDR3 has 13 amino acids. Trimming removed 7 bases at V and 9 bases at J, with 16 bases between. This CDR3 reads CASTRLYLSEQFF. CDR3 DNA sequence: TGTGCCAGCACCCGTTTGTACCTAAGTGAGCAGTTCTTC.

This clone came up many times. This chain uses TRBV7-9 with TRBJ2-1, with no clear D. V shed 3 bases and J shed 13 bases, with 13 bases lying between them. Germline lookup yields CDR1 SEHNR and CDR2 FQNEAQ (reference sequence). This CDR3 is 12 amino acids long. The CDR3 nucleotides are TGTGCCAGCAGCTTTATGGCTCTCTCTCAGTTCTTC. Translated: CASSFMALSQFF.

This clone was detected many times. The rearrangement uses TRBV3-1 and TRBJ1-2; perhaps TRBD1 as D (5 bases). V lost 8 bases, J lost 8 bases, and 18 bases lay in between. The germline V gene encodes CDR1 LGHDT and CDR2 YNNKEL (reference sequence). The CDR3 is 13 residues long. CDR3 sequence reads: CASSVGRGIGYTF. The CDR3, as DNA: TGTGCCAGCTCGGTGGGGCGCGGTATAGGCTACACCTTC.

This clone appeared many times. V gene TRBV4-2 combines with J gene TRBJ1-1; 10 bases match TRBD1. This CDR3 contains 15 residues. The V gene's germline CDR1 is LGHNA and CDR2 YNFKEQ. Trimming removed 0 bases from V and 4 bases from J; junction bases left unmatched: 2. The CDR3 DNA is TGTGCCAGCAGCCAAGAGGGGGACAGGGGCACTGAAGCTTTCTTT. Its translation is CASSQEGDRGTEAFF.

Only a few counts were recorded for this clone. This sequence joins TRBV27 and TRBJ2-7, with 11 bases matching TRBD1. CDR1 and CDR2 from the germline V gene are MNHEY and SMNVEV (reference sequence). Trimming cost V 6 bases and J 7 bases; bases outside gene matches: 5. CDR3 length: 13 amino acids. DNA of the CDR3: TGTGCCAGCAGACGAGGGACAGGGGGTGAGCAGTACTTC. It yields the protein CASRRGTGGEQYF.

This clone was picked up many times. The chain has TRBV3-1 and TRBJ2-7; 11 bases line up with TRBD2. After removal of 7 bases from V and 2 bases from J, the junction contained 1 base not matched to a gene. This CDR3 spans 13 amino acids. Germline-derived CDR1 and CDR2 are LGHDT and YNNKEL (reference sequence). The DNA for the CDR3 is TGTGCCAGCAAGGGACTAGCGGCCTACGAGCAGTACTTC. It encodes CASKGLAAYEQYF.

The chain employs TRBV11-1 and TRBJ2-1; 7 bases agree with TRBD1. V lost 3 bases and J lost 7; bases outside the gene matches: 9. The germline V gene encodes CDR1 SGHAT and CDR2 FQDESV (reference sequence). The CDR3 has 15 residues. The CDR3 nucleotides read TGTGCCAGCAGCTTGATAGATGGACAGGATAATGAGCAGTTCTTC. It is translated as CASSLIDGQDNEQFF. Full variable domain (remainder filled in from reference TRBV11-1 and TRBJ2-1): EAEVAQSPRYKITEKSQAVAFWCDPISGHATLYWYRQILGQGPELLVQFQDESVVDDSQLPKDRFSAERLKGVDSTLKIQPAELGDSAMYLCASSLIDGQDNEQFFGPGTRLTVL.

This clone ranks as medium-sized (0.01 to 0.1%). V is TRBV19 and J is TRBJ2-1; D could derive from TRBD1 or TRBD2 (5 bases each). CDR3 size: 17 residues. Trimming removed 5 bases at V and 1 base at J, with 18 bases between. Germline V gene sequence: CDR1 LNHDA, CDR2 SQIVND (reference sequence). This chain's CDR3 is CASSLGTVVGSYNEQFF. The CDR3 region has the DNA TGTGCCAGTAGTCTGGGGACGGTAGTAGGATCCTACAATGAGCAGTTCTTC.

The sample holds a few counts of this clone. This chain joins TRBV28 and TRBJ1-1; 8 nucleotides agree with TRBD1. Germline CDR1 is MDHEN and CDR2 is SYDVKM. With V trimmed by 6 bases and J by 2 bases, 8 bases remained unmatched. The CDR3 runs to 15 residues. The CDR3 is CASRGWGQANTEAFF. CDR3 coding DNA: TGTGCCAGCAGAGGGTGGGGACAGGCTAACACTGAAGCTTTCTTT. The variable domain in full, with the rest retrieved from reference TRBV28 and TRBJ1-1, is DVKVTQSSRYLVKRTGEKVFLECVQDMDHENMFWYRQDPGLGLRLIYFSYDVKMKEKGDIPEGYSVSREKKERFSLILESASTNQTSMYLCASRGWGQANTEAFFGQGTRLTVV.

This clone appeared a single time. The chain links TRBV11-2 to TRBJ2-3; a possible D gene is TRBD1 (6 bases). This CDR3 has 16 amino acids. The germline CDR1 and CDR2 sequences are SGHAT and FQNNGV. The V end lost 1 base, the J end lost 0 bases, and 11 bases lay between the germline ends. The CDR3 sequence is CASSLGRQGSTDTQYF. CDR3 nucleotide sequence: TGTGCCAGCAGCTTAGGTCGTCAGGGGAGCACAGATACGCAGTATTTT.

The V gene is TRBV6-1, the J gene TRBJ2-1; 9 bases agree with TRBD2. This CDR3 has 15 residues. The germline V gene encodes CDR1 MNHNS and CDR2 SASEGT. V was pared by 4 bases and J by 6 bases, with 7 bases of the junction left unmatched. The CDR3 region has the DNA TGTGCCAGCAGTGTGGCAGCGGGAGGATTCAATGAGCAGTTCTTC. Its translation: CASSVAAGGFNEQFF.

This clone showed up many times. This chain links TRBV9 with TRBJ2-3; D possibly corresponds to TRBD2 (5 bases). With 0 bases removed from V and 1 base from J, the gap between germline ends came to 9 bases. Germline-derived CDR1 and CDR2 are SGDLS and YYNGEE. This CDR3 spans 15 amino acids. In DNA, the CDR3 is TGTGCCAGCAGCGTAGAAGAGGGCGGCACAGATACGCAGTATTTT. Residues: CASSVEEGGTDTQYF. Variable domain in full (rest from reference TRBV9 and TRBJ2-3): DSGVTQTPKHLITATGQRVTLRCSPRSGDLSVYWYQQSLDQGLQFLIQYYNGEERAKGNILERFSAQQFPDLHSELNLSSLELGDSALYFCASSVEEGGTDTQYFGPGTRLTVL.

V and J are TRBV5-1 and TRBJ2-3, with D hard to call. The CDR3 loop spans 18 amino acids. Germline lookup yields CDR1 SGHRS and CDR2 YFSETQ. V gave up 6 bases and J gave up 0 bases, with 23 bases separating them. Here the CDR3 reads CASTGGLSTPPSTDTQYF. In DNA, the CDR3 is TGCGCCAGCACCGGTGGCCTGTCGACCCCTCCTAGCACAGATACGCAGTATTTT.

The gene calls are TRBV5-6 and TRBJ1-3; 7 nucleotides line up with TRBD1. Germline CDR1 and CDR2: SGHDT and YYEEEE. V shed 3 bases and J 4 bases; nucleotides not matched to a gene: 10. The CDR3 is 16 residues long. The CDR3 DNA is TGTGCCAGCAGCTCGTCCCGGGACAGTGAGGGAAACACCATATATTTT. Protein product: CASSSSRDSEGNTIYF.

This clone was detected a few times. J is TRBJ1-1 and V is TRBV5-8; no definite D call. The CDR3 extends over 12 amino acids. The V gene lost 0 bases and the J gene lost 7 bases, with 7 bases spanning the gap. Germline V gene sequence: CDR1 SGHTS, CDR2 YDEGEE. The CDR3 spells CASSLGTLEAFF. The CDR3 coding sequence is TGTGCCAGCAGCTTGGGGACCCTTGAAGCTTTCTTT. Looking up the rest from reference TRBV5-8 and TRBJ1-1 gives the full variable domain: EAGVTQSPTHLIKTRGQQATLRCSPISGHTSVYWYQQALGLGLQFLLWYDEGEERNRGNFPPRFSGRQFPNYSSELNVNALELEDSALYLCASSLGTLEAFFGQGTRLTVV.

This clone was seen many times. The genes are TRBV2 and TRBJ2-5; D perhaps matches TRBD1 (6 bases). The CDR3 is 15 residues long. Germline V gene data show CDR1 as SNHLY and CDR2 as FYNNEI. Between the trimmed V and J ends, which lost 3 bases and 1 base, there was a span of 12 bases. DNA for the CDR3: TGTGCCAGCAGTGATGGTCAAGGGGGCCAAGAGACCCAGTACTTC. Its translation: CASSDGQGGQETQYF.

This clone was seen a few times. The V call is TRBV19, the J call TRBJ2-7; TRBD1 or TRBD2 may be the D gene (6 bases each). Trimming shortened V by 8 bases and J by 6 bases, and 20 bases separated the two germline ends. Germline-derived CDR1 and CDR2 are LNHDA and SQIVND (reference sequence). There are 14 residues in the CDR3. The DNA of the CDR3 is TGTGCCAGTCGCGGATTCGTGGGGGGCCGCGAGCAGTACTTC. It is translated as CASRGFVGGREQYF.

This chain uses TRBV9 with TRBJ1-3; no firm D call. The length of the CDR3 is 14 residues. The germline gives CDR1 SGDLS, CDR2 YYNGEE. V shed 2 bases and J shed 0 bases, with 6 bases lying between them. The CDR3 here is CASSVGHSGNTIYF. In nucleotides, the CDR3 is TGTGCCAGCAGCGTCGGTCACTCTGGAAACACCATATATTTT.

Many counts were recorded for this clone. The CDR3: CASAADQWGSTNTGELFF. The CDR3 nucleotides read TGTGCTAGTGCCGCAGATCAATGGGGTAGCACGAACACCGGGGAGCTGTTTTTT. The chain employs TRBV12-5 and TRBJ2-2; no firm D call. The CDR3 loop spans 18 amino acids. The germline V and J ends were trimmed by 7 bases and 0 bases, with 21 bases remaining between them. Germline V gene lookup returns CDR1 LGHNT and CDR2 FRNRAP.

This clone was counted between two and nine times. The V gene is TRBV28, the J gene TRBJ1-4; D call uncertain. Germline V gene sequence: CDR1 MDHEN, CDR2 SYDVKM. The CDR3 is 16 residues long. V lost 5 bases and J 12 bases, leaving 25 bases between the germline ends. CDR3 in DNA: TGTGCCAGCAGTCCCTCCAGGACTCAATCCGGTTGGGAACTGTTTTTT. As protein: CASSPSRTQSGWELFF. Filled out from reference TRBV28 and TRBJ1-4, the complete variable domain reads DVKVTQSSRYLVKRTGEKVFLECVQDMDHENMFWYRQDPGLGLRLIYFSYDVKMKEKGDIPEGYSVSREKKERFSLILESASTNQTSMYLCASSPSRTQSGWELFFGSGTQLSVL.

This clone is categorized as large. The rearrangement links TRBV6-1 to TRBJ2-3, with 9 bases identical to TRBD1. Germline V gene lookup returns CDR1 MNHNS and CDR2 SASEGT. V was clipped by 5 bases and J by 3 bases; unmatched bases: 6. This CDR3 has 15 residues. This CDR3 is CASSSGQGVTDTQYF. CDR3 nucleotide sequence: TGTGCCAGCAGTTCGGGACAGGGTGTTACAGATACGCAGTATTTT.

Concerning this clone itself: Being one base from a much bigger clone, this may be a read error. Other DNA sequences in this specimen translate into the identical CDR3. This chain uses TRBV20-1 with TRBJ2-3, with 11 nucleotides matching TRBD2. The CDR3 length is 16 residues. V shed 1 base and J 4 bases; nucleotides not matched to a gene: 7. Germline values: CDR1 DFQATT, CDR2 SNEGSKA (reference sequence). The CDR3 DNA is TGCAGTGCTAGAGGGAGGCTAGCGGGGGGTCCAGATACGCAGTATTTT. It translates to CSARGRLAGGPDTQYF.

This clone came up a few times. This chain uses TRBV6-1 with TRBJ1-6, with no clear D. Germline V gene data show CDR1 as MNHNS and CDR2 as SASEGT. This CDR3 has 13 residues. Trimming pared 6 bases from V and 15 bases from J, leaving 18 bases between. Here the CDR3 reads CASSRDTAGVLHF. In DNA form, the CDR3 reads TGTGCCAGCAGCCGTGATACGGCTGGGGTCCTCCACTTT.